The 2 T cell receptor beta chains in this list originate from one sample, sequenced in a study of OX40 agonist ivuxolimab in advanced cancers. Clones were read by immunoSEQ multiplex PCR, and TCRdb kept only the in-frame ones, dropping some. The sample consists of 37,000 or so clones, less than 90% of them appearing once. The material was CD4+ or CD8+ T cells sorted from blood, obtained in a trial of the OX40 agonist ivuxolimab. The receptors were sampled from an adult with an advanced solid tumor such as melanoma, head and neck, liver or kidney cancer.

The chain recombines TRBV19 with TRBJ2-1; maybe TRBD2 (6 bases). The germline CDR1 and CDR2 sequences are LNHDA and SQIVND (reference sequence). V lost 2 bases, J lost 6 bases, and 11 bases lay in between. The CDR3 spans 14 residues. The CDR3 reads CASSILADANEQFF. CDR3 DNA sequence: TGTGCCAGTAGTATATTAGCGGACGCCAATGAGCAGTTCTTC.

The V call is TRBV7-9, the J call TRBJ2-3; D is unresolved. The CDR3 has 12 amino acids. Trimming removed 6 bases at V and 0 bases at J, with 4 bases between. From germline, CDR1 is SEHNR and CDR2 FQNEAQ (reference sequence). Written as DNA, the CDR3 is TGTGCCAGCAGTCCTAGCACAGATACGCAGTATTTT. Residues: CASSPSTDTQYF.